Sequencing of this TCR beta chain was carried out in a study of T cells in Graves' hyperthyroidism and ophthalmopathy. This clonotype was seen more than once but under ten times. Germline CDR1 and CDR2: LNHNV and YYDKDF (reference sequence). This CDR3 comprises 13 residues. V dropped 6 bases and J dropped 4 bases, with 12 bases sitting between them. From RNA transcripts, TCR beta CDR3 regions were amplified. The HTBI primer set was used in a first-round RT-PCR of the TCR CDR3. TCRdb redid the calling of the multiplex PCR reads with MiXCR, one entry per CDR3 protein. The data hold hundreds of thousands of distinct CDR3 sequences, with around a sixth observed a single time.

This chain connects TRBV15 to TRBJ1-1; maybe TRBD1 (5 bases). The sample was blood. The receptor's source is a woman between 50 and 59 years old with Graves' hyperthyroidism that later progressed to Graves' ophthalmopathy. This CDR3 is CATRAGFPTEAFF. DNA for the CDR3: TGTGCCACCAGGGCAGGGTTCCCCACTGAAGCTTTCTTT.